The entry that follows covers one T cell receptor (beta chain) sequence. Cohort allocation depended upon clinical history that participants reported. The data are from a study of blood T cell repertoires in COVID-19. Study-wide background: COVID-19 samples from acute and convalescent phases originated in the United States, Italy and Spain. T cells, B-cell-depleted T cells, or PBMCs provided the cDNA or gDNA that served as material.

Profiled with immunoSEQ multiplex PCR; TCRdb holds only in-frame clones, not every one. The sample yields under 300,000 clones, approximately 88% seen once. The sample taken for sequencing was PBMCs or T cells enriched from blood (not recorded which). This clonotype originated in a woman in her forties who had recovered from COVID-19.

The CDR3 reads CASSGPTAPSTDTQYF. The CDR3 nucleotides read TGTGCCAGCAGCGGCCCGACTGCGCCCAGCACAGATACGCAGTATTTT. V usage is TRBV9 and J usage is TRBJ2-3; the D is unclear. The CDR3 runs to 16 residues. Germline CDR1 reads SGDLS; CDR2 reads YYNGEE. Trimming shortened V by 3 bases and J by 0 bases, and 14 bases separated the two germline ends. The entire variable domain, with the rest obtained from reference TRBV9 and TRBJ2-3, is as follows: DSGVTQTPKHLITATGQRVTLRCSPRSGDLSVYWYQQSLDQGLQFLIQYYNGEERAKGNILERFSAQQFPDLHSELNLSSLELGDSALYFCASSGPTAPSTDTQYFGPGTRLTVL.